Each of the 19 T cell receptor beta chains below was sequenced from the same sample in a study of T cell clusters in autoimmune cytopenias. TRB rearrangements were amplified by touch-down multiplex PCR with mixed TRB-A/B primers. From the multiplex PCR reads, TCRdb lists one entry per CDR3 protein and no DNA. The table for this sample gives 5,500 to 8,000 distinct CDR3 sequences. Roughly 40,000 genome equivalents of blood DNA were amplified for TRB. The sequencing sample was made of peripheral blood. Receptors were obtained from a human donor with an autoimmune cytopenia or autoimmune hepatitis (not recorded which).

This clonotype ranks as medium-sized in terms of frequency. The V gene is TRBV5-6, the J gene TRBJ2-1; TCRdb gives TRBD2 as the D gene, but with no DNA this cannot be confirmed. The germline V gene encodes CDR1 SGHDT and CDR2 YYEEEE. CDR3 length equals 15 residues. The CDR3 here is CASSYFQTSWAEQFF.

The chain is built from TRBV6-5 and TRBJ2-7; checking the TCRdb D call of TRBD2 is not possible without DNA. This CDR3 has 15 amino acids. The germline CDR1 and CDR2 sequences are MNHEY and SVGAGI. CDR3 sequence reads: CASSARASGGYEQYF.

The chain recombines TRBV10-3 with TRBJ1-1; the D gene TCRdb calls, TRBD1, cannot be checked with no DNA. CDR1 is ENHRY and CDR2 is SYGVKD in the germline V gene. The CDR3 has 16 amino acids. The chain's CDR3 is CAISEGMRGANTEAFF.

This clonotype is medium-sized by frequency. The V gene is TRBV29-1, the J gene TRBJ2-3; TCRdb lists TRBD2, though no DNA is available to test this call. Germline V CDR1 and CDR2: SQVTM, ANQGSEA. This CDR3 is 13 amino acids long. The CDR3 is CSVVRGGTDTQYF.

The rearrangement uses TRBV6-5 and TRBJ2-7. This CDR3 is built from 13 residues. The V gene's germline CDR1 is MNHEY and CDR2 SVGAGI. CDR3 amino acids: CASSEVLLYEQYF.

According to its frequency, this clonotype is medium-sized. The rearrangement uses TRBV29-1 and TRBJ2-7; TCRdb returns TRBD1, unconfirmable since there is no DNA. The germline CDR1 and CDR2 sequences are SQVTM and ANQGSEA. This CDR3 contains 15 residues. CDR3: CSVERYEGQGHEQYF.

V and J are TRBV5-1 and TRBJ2-4; TCRdb calls TRBD1, which cannot be checked without DNA. The CDR3 length is 13 residues. In germline, CDR1 is SGHRS, CDR2 YFSETQ. The CDR3 region is CASSGLQGDIQYF.

The V and J genes are TRBV5-1 and TRBJ1-5; TCRdb selects TRBD1, and the lack of DNA leaves this call unchecked. The CDR3 is made up of 13 amino acids. Germline V gives CDR1 SGHRS, CDR2 YFSETQ. The chain's CDR3 is CASRQDSNQPQHF.

The V call is TRBV7-9, the J call TRBJ2-5; the TRBD2 assignment by TCRdb is unverifiable without DNA. Per germline, CDR1 SEHNR and CDR2 FQNEAQ (reference sequence). The CDR3 spans 17 residues. The CDR3 is CASTLWRLAGGQETQYF.

Frequency places this clonotype as medium-sized. The rearrangement joins TRBV27 to TRBJ2-3; as DNA is missing, the TRBD1 call by TCRdb cannot be tested. Looked up from germline, CDR1 is MNHEY and CDR2 is SMNVEV (reference sequence). The CDR3 is made up of 14 amino acids. The CDR3 loop is CASRTWGRTDTQYF.

By frequency, this clonotype registers medium-sized. The chain couples TRBV20-1 to TRBJ1-2. The CDR3 has 13 residues. Per germline, CDR1 DFQATT and CDR2 SNEGSKA (reference sequence). Here the CDR3 reads CSASPAALYGYTF.

Measured by frequency, this clonotype is medium-sized. The chain carries TRBV5-4 and TRBJ2-3. This CDR3 has 14 amino acids. CDR1 is SGHNT and CDR2 is YYREEE in the germline V gene (reference sequence). The CDR3 region is CASSPTRNTDTQYF.

This clonotype counts as medium-sized by frequency. The gene calls are TRBV19 and TRBJ1-4; TCRdb indicates TRBD1, and absent DNA this call remains unverified. The CDR3 is made up of 15 amino acids. Germline CDR1 is LNHDA and CDR2 is SQIVND (reference sequence). This CDR3 reads CASSLTGRTNEKLFF.

This clonotype shows up as medium-sized (0.01 to 0.1%) by frequency. This chain links TRBV5-6 with TRBJ1-2; TCRdb picks TRBD1, but there is no DNA to check that call. The CDR3 sequence is 15 residues long. In germline, CDR1 is SGHDT, CDR2 YYEEEE. The CDR3 region is CASSLGTGGFYGYTF.

The J gene is TRBJ1-1, the V gene TRBV19; checking the TCRdb D call of TRBD1 is not possible without DNA. The CDR3 length is 16 residues. The germline gives CDR1 LNHDA, CDR2 SQIVND (reference sequence). The CDR3 spells CASSRGRDSVLTEAFF.

Frequency places this clonotype as medium-sized. The CDR3 is CSVDFGGGTEAFF. J is TRBJ1-1 and V is TRBV29-1; TCRdb's D gene call, TRBD1, goes unchecked for lack of DNA. This CDR3 comprises 13 residues. CDR1 is SQVTM, CDR2 ANQGSEA, per germline. The full variable domain, with the rest looked up from reference TRBV29-1 and TRBJ1-1, is SAVISQKPSRDICQRGTSLTIQCQVDSQVTMMFWYRQQPGQSLTLIATANQGSEATYESGFVIDKFPISRPNLTFSTLTVSNMSPEDSSIYLCSVDFGGGTEAFFGQGTRLTVV.

Frequency places this clonotype as medium-sized. The V gene is TRBV12-3 or TRBV12-4, the J gene TRBJ1-2. The CDR3 has 12 residues. The CDR3 spells CASSTGAHGYTF.

This clonotype is classed as medium-sized (0.01 to 0.1%) by frequency. The V gene is TRBV19, the J gene TRBJ2-3; TCRdb outputs TRBD1, but without DNA this stays unchecked. Germline assignment: CDR1 LNHDA and CDR2 SQIVND (reference sequence). This CDR3 comprises 15 residues. The chain's CDR3 is CASTRMGGPVDTQYF.

J is TRBJ2-6 and V is TRBV7-9; TCRdb calls TRBD2, which cannot be checked without DNA. Germline assignment: CDR1 SEHNR and CDR2 FQNEAQ (reference sequence). This CDR3 region has 18 residues. The CDR3 sequence: CASSIEVLVISGANVLTF.